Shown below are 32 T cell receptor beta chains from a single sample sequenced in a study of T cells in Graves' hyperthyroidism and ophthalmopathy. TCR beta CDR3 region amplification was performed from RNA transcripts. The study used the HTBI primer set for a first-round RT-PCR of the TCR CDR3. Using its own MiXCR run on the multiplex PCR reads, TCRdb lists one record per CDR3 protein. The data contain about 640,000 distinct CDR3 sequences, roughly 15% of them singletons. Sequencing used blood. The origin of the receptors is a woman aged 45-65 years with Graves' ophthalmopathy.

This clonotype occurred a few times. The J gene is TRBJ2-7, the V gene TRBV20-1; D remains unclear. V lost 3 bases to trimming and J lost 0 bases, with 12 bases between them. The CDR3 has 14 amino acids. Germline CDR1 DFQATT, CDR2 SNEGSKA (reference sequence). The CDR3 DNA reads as TGCAGTGCTAGCTACCCTAGGAGCTCCTACGAGCAGTACTTC. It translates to CSASYPRSSYEQYF.

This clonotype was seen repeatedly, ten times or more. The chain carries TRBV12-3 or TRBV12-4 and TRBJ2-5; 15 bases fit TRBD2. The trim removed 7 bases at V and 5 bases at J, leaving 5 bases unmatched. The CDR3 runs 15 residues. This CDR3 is CASKKGTSGRETQYF. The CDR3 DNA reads TGTGCCAGCAAGAAAGGGACTAGCGGGAGGGAGACCCAGTACTTC.

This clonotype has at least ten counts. In DNA form, the CDR3 reads TGCAGCGTTTTACAGGGGGCGAATTCACCCCTCCACTTT. As protein: CSVLQGANSPLHF. The chain recombines TRBV29-1 with TRBJ1-6, with 9 bases that match TRBD1. The V gene's germline CDR1 is SQVTM and CDR2 ANQGSEA. This CDR3 has 13 amino acids. Trimming removed 5 bases from V and 7 bases from J; junction bases left unmatched: 3.

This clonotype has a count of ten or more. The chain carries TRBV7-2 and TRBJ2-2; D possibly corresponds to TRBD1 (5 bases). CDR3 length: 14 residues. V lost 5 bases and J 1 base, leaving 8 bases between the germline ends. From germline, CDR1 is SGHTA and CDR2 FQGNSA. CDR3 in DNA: TGTGCCAGCAGCCATACAGGGAACACCGGGGAGCTGTTTTTT. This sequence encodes CASSHTGNTGELFF.

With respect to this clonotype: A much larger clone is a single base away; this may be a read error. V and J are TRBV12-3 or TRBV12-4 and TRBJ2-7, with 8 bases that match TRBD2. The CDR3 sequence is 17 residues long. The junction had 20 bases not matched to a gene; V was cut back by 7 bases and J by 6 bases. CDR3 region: CASTSLYWREVPCEQYF. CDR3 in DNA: TGTGCCAGCACCTCCCTTTATTGGCGGGAGGTCCCCTGCGAGCAGTACTTC.

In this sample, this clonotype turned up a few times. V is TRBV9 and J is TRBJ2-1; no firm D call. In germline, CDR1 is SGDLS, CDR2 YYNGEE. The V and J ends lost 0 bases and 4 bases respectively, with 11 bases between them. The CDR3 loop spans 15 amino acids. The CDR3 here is CASSVVPVPYNEQFF. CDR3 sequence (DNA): TGTGCCAGCAGCGTAGTTCCGGTTCCGTACAATGAGCAGTTCTTC. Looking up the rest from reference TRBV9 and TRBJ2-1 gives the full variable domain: DSGVTQTPKHLITATGQRVTLRCSPRSGDLSVYWYQQSLDQGLQFLIQYYNGEERAKGNILERFSAQQFPDLHSELNLSSLELGDSALYFCASSVVPVPYNEQFFGPGTRLTVL.

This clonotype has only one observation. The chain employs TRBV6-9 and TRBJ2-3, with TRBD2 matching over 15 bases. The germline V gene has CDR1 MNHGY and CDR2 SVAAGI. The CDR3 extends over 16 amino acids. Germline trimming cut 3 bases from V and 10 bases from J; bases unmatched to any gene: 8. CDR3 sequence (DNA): TGTGCCAGCAGTTACGGGACTAGCGGGAGGAGGGAGGCGCAGTATTTT. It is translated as CASSYGTSGRREAQYF.

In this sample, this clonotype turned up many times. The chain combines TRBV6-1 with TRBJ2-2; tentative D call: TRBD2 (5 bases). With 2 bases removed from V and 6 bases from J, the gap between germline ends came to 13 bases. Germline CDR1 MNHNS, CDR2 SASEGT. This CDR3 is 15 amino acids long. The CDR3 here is CASSEIFGVPGELFF. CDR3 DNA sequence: TGTGCCAGCAGTGAAATATTCGGGGTCCCCGGGGAGCTGTTTTTT.

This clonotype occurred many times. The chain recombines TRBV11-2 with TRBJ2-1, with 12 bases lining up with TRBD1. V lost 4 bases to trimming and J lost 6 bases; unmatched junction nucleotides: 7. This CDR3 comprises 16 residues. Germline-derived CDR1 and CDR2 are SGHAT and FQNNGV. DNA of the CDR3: TGTGCCAGCAGCTCAGGGACAGGGGGCTGGGTCAATGAGCAGTTCTTC. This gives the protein CASSSGTGGWVNEQFF.

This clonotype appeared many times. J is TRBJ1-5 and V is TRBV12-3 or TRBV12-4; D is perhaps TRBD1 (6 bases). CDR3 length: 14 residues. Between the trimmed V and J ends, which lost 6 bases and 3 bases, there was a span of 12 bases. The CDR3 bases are TGTGCCAGCAGACTAGGACAGAACAATCAGCCCCAGCATTTT. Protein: CASRLGQNNQPQHF.

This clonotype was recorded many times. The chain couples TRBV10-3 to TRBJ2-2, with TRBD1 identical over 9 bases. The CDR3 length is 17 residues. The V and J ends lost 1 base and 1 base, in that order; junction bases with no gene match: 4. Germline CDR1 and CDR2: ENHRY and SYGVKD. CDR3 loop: CAISEWGQGVNTGELFF. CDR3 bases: TGTGCCATCAGTGAGTGGGGACAGGGTGTGAACACCGGGGAGCTGTTTTTT.

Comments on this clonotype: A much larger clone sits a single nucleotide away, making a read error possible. CDR3 in amino acids: CAGRQAGPYQEQYF. The CDR3 DNA sequence: TGTGCCGGCAGACAAGCGGGTCCCTATCAGGAACAGTACTTC. The chain couples TRBV27 to TRBJ2-7; D might be TRBD2 (6 bases). CDR3 length: 14 residues. Germline assignment: CDR1 MNHEY and CDR2 SMNVEV (reference sequence).

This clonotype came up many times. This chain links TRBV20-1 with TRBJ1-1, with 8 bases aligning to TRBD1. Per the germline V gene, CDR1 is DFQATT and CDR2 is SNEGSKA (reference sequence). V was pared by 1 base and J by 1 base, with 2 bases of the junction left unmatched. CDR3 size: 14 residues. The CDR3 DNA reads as TGCAGTGCTAGAGCGGACAGGGCGAACACTGAAGCTTTCTTT. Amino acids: CSARADRANTEAFF.

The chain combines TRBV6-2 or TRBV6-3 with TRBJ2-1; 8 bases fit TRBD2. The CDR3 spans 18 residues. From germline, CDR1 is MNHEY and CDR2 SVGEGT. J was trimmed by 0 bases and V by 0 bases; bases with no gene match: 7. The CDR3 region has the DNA TGTGCCAGCAGTTACTCGACGTCACTAGCGGACTCCTACAATGAGCAGTTCTTC. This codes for CASSYSTSLADSYNEQFF.

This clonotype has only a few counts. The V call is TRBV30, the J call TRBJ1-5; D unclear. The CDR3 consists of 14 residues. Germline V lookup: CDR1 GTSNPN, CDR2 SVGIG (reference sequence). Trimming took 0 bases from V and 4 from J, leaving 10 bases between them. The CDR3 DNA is TGTGCCTGGAGTGTAGTGCAACGGAATCAGCCCCAGCATTTT. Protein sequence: CAWSVVQRNQPQHF.

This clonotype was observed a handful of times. The CDR3 coding sequence is TGCAGTGCGGGCTCCAGGGACACAGATACGCAGTATTTT. Its protein product is CSAGSRDTDTQYF. The rearrangement links TRBV20-1 to TRBJ2-3; possible D gene TRBD1, 5 bases. CDR1 and CDR2 (germline): DFQATT, SNEGSKA (reference sequence). The CDR3 sequence is 13 residues long. With 6 bases removed from V and 2 bases from J, the gap between germline ends came to 12 bases.

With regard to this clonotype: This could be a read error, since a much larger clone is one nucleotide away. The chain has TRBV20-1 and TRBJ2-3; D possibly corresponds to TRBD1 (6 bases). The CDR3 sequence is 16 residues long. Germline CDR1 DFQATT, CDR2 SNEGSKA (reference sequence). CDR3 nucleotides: TGCAGTGCTAGGAGATGGACAGCCCTAGGGTCAGATACGCGGTATTTT. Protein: CSARRWTALGSDTRYF.

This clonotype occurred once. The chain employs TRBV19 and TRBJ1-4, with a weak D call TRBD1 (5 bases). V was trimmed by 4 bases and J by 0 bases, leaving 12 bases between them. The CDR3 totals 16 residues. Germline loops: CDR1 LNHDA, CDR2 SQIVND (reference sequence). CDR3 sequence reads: CASSKPGLSTNEKLFF. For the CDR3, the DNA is TGTGCCAGTAGTAAACCGGGACTTTCAACTAATGAAAAACTGTTTTTT. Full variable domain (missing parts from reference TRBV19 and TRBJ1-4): DGGITQSPKYLFRKEGQNVTLSCEQNLNHDAMYWYRQDPGQGLRLIYYSQIVNDFQKGDIAEGYSVSREKKESFPLTVTSAQKNPTAFYLCASSKPGLSTNEKLFFGSGTQLSVL.

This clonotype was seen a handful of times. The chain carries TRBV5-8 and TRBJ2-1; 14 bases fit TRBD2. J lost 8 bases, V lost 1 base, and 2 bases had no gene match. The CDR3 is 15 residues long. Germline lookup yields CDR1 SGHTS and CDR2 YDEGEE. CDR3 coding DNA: TGTGCCAGCAGCTTGAGACTAGCGGGAGGGCATGAGCAGTTCTTC. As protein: CASSLRLAGGHEQFF. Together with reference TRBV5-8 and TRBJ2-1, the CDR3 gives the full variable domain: EAGVTQSPTHLIKTRGQQATLRCSPISGHTSVYWYQQALGLGLQFLLWYDEGEERNRGNFPPRFSGRQFPNYSSELNVNALELEDSALYLCASSLRLAGGHEQFFGPGTRLTVL.

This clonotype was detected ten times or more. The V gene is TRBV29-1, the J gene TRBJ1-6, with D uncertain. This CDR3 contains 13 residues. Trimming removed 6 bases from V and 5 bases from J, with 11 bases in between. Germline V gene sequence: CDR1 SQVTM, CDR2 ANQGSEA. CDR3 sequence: CSVLDGNNSPLHF. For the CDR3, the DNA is TGCAGCGTCCTGGACGGAAATAATTCACCCCTCCACTTT.

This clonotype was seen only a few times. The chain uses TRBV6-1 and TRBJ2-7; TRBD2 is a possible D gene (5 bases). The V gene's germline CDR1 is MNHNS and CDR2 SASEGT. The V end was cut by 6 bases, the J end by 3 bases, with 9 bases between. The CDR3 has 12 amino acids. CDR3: CASRGRGYEQYF. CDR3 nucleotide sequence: TGTGCCAGCAGGGGCCGGGGCTACGAGCAGTACTTC.

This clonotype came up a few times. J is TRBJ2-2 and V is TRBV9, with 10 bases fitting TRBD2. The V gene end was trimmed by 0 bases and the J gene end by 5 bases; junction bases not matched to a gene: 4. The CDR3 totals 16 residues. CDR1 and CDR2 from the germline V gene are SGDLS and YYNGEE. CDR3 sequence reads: CASSVGAGGPTGELFF. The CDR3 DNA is TGTGCCAGCAGCGTAGGAGCGGGAGGGCCAACCGGGGAGCTGTTTTTT.

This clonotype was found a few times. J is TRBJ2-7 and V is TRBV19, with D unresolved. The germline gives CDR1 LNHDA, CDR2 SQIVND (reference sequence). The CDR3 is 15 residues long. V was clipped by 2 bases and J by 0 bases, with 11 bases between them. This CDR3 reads CASSISNGDSYEQYF. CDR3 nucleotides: TGTGCCAGTAGTATAAGTAACGGAGACTCCTACGAGCAGTACTTC.

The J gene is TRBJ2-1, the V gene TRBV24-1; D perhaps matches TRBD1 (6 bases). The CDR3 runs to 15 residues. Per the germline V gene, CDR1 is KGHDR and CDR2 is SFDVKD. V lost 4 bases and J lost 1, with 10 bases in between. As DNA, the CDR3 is TGTGCCACCAGTGAGGACGGACAGTCCTACAATGAGCAGTTCTTC. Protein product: CATSEDGQSYNEQFF.

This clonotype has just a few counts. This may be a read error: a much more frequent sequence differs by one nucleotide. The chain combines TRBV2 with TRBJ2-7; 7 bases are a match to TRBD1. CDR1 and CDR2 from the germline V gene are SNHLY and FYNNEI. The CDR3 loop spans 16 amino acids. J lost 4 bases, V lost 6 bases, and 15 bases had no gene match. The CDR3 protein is CASSSPLGQVGYEQYF. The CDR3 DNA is TGTGCCAGCAGCTCTCCCCTCGGACAGGTAGGATACGAGCAGTACTTC.

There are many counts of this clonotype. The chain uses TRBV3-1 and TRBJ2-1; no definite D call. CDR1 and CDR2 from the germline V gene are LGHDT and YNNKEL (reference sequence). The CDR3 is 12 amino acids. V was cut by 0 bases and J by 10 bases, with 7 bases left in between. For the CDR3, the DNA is TGTGCCAGCAGCCAAGAGGGCCCCGAGCAGTTCTTC. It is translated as CASSQEGPEQFF.

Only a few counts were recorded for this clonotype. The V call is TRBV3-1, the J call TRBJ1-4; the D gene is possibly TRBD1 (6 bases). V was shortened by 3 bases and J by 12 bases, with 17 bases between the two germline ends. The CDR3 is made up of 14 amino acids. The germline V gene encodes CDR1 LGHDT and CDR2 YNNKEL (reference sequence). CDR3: CASSQKGTGTELFF. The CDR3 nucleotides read TGTGCCAGCAGCCAGAAGGGAACAGGGACGGAACTGTTTTTT.

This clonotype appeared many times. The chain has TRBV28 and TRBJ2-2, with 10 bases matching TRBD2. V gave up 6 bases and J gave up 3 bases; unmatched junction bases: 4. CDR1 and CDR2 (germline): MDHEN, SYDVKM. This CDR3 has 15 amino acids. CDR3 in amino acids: CASRPGLAYTGELFF. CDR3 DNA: TGTGCCAGCAGGCCGGGACTAGCGTACACCGGGGAGCTGTTTTTT.

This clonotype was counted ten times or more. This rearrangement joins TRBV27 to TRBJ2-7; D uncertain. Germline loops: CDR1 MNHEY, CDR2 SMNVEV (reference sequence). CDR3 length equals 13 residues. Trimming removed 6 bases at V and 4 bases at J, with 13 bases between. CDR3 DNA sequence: TGTGCCAGCAGCCTACTTGTGGGTTACGAGCAGTACTTC. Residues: CASSLLVGYEQYF.

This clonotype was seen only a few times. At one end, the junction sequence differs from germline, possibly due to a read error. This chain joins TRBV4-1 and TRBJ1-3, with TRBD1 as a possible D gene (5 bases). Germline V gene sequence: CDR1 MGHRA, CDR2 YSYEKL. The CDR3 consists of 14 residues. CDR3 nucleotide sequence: TGCGCCAGCAGCCAAGGAACGAGGGGAACCACCATATATTTT. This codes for CASSQGTRGTTIYF.

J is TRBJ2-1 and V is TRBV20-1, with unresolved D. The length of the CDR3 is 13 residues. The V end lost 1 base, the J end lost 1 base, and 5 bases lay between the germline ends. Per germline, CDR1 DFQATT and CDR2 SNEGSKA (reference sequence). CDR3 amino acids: CSARGPSYNEQFF. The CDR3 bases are TGCAGTGCTAGAGGCCCGTCCTACAATGAGCAGTTCTTC.

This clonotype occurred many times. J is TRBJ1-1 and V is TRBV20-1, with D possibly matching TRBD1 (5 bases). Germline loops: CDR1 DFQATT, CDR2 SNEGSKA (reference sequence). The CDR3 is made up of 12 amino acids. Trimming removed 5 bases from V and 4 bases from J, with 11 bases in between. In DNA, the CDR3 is TGCAGTGCTTCTCCAGGGCCCACTGAAGCTTTCTTT. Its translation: CSASPGPTEAFF.